These T cell receptor beta chains were read from a single sample in a study of T cell repertoires in cytomegalovirus infection. Each CDR3 protein is one row after TCRdb ran MiXCR on the reads. The repertoire holds under 250,000 distinct CDR3 sequences, 6% to 8% seen once, with around 6.5% in the top ten. The sample consisted of PBMCs. The receptors were gathered from a human donor in good health (CMV status not recorded). Some clones in this sample may be carry-over from other donors' samples. CDR3s include the opening cysteine and the closing phenylalanine or tryptophan. D genes are given only for firm matches. Clone size is shown for a subset of rows, as once, few, many or a class of expanded clone.

clone size: many; CDR3 length: 14; V gene: TRBV7-9; J gene: TRBJ2-7; D gene: .; CDR3 DNA: TGTGCCAGCAGCTCCCCGGGACGGATCTACGAGCAGTACTTC; CDR3 protein: CASSSPGRIYEQYF
clone size: many; CDR3 length: 12; V gene: TRBV12-3/TRBV12-4; J gene: TRBJ2-7; D gene: TRBD1; CDR3 DNA: TGTGCCAGCAGTAAAACAGGGGGCGAGCAGTACTTC; CDR3 protein: CASSKTGGEQYF
clone size: many; CDR3 length: 15; V gene: TRBV15; J gene: TRBJ2-2; D gene: TRBD2; CDR3 DNA: TGTGCCACCAGCAGCCTGGCAGGGAGGGTCGGGGAGCTGTTTTTT; CDR3 protein: CATSSLAGRVGELFF
clone size: many; CDR3 length: 12; V gene: TRBV28; J gene: TRBJ1-1; D gene: TRBD1; CDR3 DNA: TGTGCCAGCAAGACAGGGGTTGGTGAAGCTTTCTTT; CDR3 protein: CASKTGVGEAFF
clone size: .; CDR3 length: 14; V gene: TRBV29-1; J gene: TRBJ1-1; D gene: TRBD1; CDR3 DNA: TGCAGCGTTGAACACCCAGGGGGTCACACTGAAGCTTTCTTT; CDR3 protein: CSVEHPGGHTEAFF
clone size: many; CDR3 length: 15; V gene: TRBV6-5; J gene: TRBJ2-7; D gene: .; CDR3 DNA: TGTGCCAGCAGTTACAATACAGGAGGTTTGGGCGAGCAGTACTTC; CDR3 protein: CASSYNTGGLGEQYF
clone size: many; CDR3 length: 13; V gene: TRBV20-1; J gene: TRBJ1-2; D gene: .; CDR3 DNA: TGCAGTGCCCCTACCGGTGTCAGCTATGGCTACACCTTC; CDR3 protein: CSAPTGVSYGYTF
clone size: .; CDR3 length: 14; V gene: TRBV4-3; J gene: TRBJ2-7; D gene: TRBD2; CDR3 DNA: TGCGCCAGCAGCCTAGCGGGGGGATTGAGCGAGCAGTACTTC; CDR3 protein: CASSLAGGLSEQYF
clone size: many; CDR3 length: 13; V gene: TRBV5-4; J gene: TRBJ2-7; D gene: .; CDR3 DNA: TGTGCCAGCAGCCCAGGGGCCCAATACGAGCAGTACTTC; CDR3 protein: CASSPGAQYEQYF
clone size: many; CDR3 length: 15; V gene: TRBV7-2; J gene: TRBJ1-2; D gene: TRBD1; CDR3 DNA: TGTGCCAGCAGCTTGTCTGGGACAGGGGTGAATGGCTACACCTTC; CDR3 protein: CASSLSGTGVNGYTF
clone size: many; CDR3 length: 14; V gene: TRBV7-8; J gene: TRBJ1-1; D gene: .; CDR3 DNA: TGTGCCAGCAGCTTAGTGGGGGGTCACACTGAAGCTTTCTTT; CDR3 protein: CASSLVGGHTEAFF
clone size: many; CDR3 length: 14; V gene: TRBV5-6; J gene: TRBJ1-1; D gene: .; CDR3 DNA: TGTGCCAGCAGCTATTTGGACACCTACACTGAAGCTTTCTTT; CDR3 protein: CASSYLDTYTEAFF
clone size: many; CDR3 length: 14; V gene: TRBV7-2; J gene: TRBJ1-2; D gene: TRBD1; CDR3 DNA: TGTGCCAGCAGCTACAGGGGGCGAGGGGATGGCTACACCTTC; CDR3 protein: CASSYRGRGDGYTF
clone size: many; CDR3 length: 13; V gene: TRBV6-2/TRBV6-3; J gene: TRBJ2-2; D gene: .; CDR3 DNA: TGTGCCACCTTAGGGGTAAACACCGGGGAGCTGTTTTTT; CDR3 protein: CATLGVNTGELFF
clone size: many; CDR3 length: 15; V gene: TRBV5-1; J gene: TRBJ1-6; D gene: TRBD1; CDR3 DNA: TGCGCCAGCAGCCGGACAGGGCATGATAATTCACCCCTCCACTTT; CDR3 protein: CASSRTGHDNSPLHF
clone size: many; CDR3 length: 11; V gene: TRBV11-2; J gene: TRBJ2-7; D gene: .; CDR3 DNA: TGTGCCAGTTCCACAGGCTACGAGCAGTACTTC; CDR3 protein: CASSTGYEQYF
clone size: many; CDR3 length: 16; V gene: TRBV7-2; J gene: TRBJ2-6; D gene: .; CDR3 DNA: TGTGCCAGCAGCTTACGGGGAACTAGAGGGGCCAACGTCCTGACTTTC; CDR3 protein: CASSLRGTRGANVLTF
clone size: many; CDR3 length: 13; V gene: TRBV2; J gene: TRBJ2-2; D gene: .; CDR3 DNA: TGTGCCAGCAGGGAAGGGGTCACCGGGGAGCTGTTTTTT; CDR3 protein: CASREGVTGELFF
clone size: many; CDR3 length: 13; V gene: TRBV7-2; J gene: TRBJ2-4; D gene: TRBD2; CDR3 DNA: TGTGCCAGCATGGGAAGCGGGGCTGCCATTCAGTACTTC; CDR3 protein: CASMGSGAAIQYF
clone size: many; CDR3 length: 15; V gene: TRBV11-3; J gene: TRBJ1-1; D gene: .; CDR3 DNA: TGTGCCAGCAGCTTAGACGGGGGTGGGCACACTGAAGCTTTCTTT; CDR3 protein: CASSLDGGGHTEAFF
clone size: many; CDR3 length: 15; V gene: TRBV6-2/TRBV6-3; J gene: TRBJ2-1; D gene: TRBD2; CDR3 DNA: TGTGCCAGCAGTTTAACTAGCGGGGGGACCAATGAGCAGTTCTTC; CDR3 protein: CASSLTSGGTNEQFF
clone size: many; CDR3 length: 17; V gene: TRBV7-2; J gene: TRBJ2-3; D gene: .; CDR3 DNA: TGTGCCAGCAGCTGGAGGAAGCGGACATCTACCACAGATACGCAGTATTTT; CDR3 protein: CASSWRKRTSTTDTQYF
clone size: many; CDR3 length: 17; V gene: TRBV11-1; J gene: TRBJ2-2; D gene: .; CDR3 DNA: TGTGCCAGCAGCTCCCGGGGCGGGGGCGCGAGCACCGGGGAGCTGTTTTTT; CDR3 protein: CASSSRGGGASTGELFF
clone size: many; CDR3 length: 13; V gene: TRBV20-1; J gene: TRBJ1-2; D gene: .; CDR3 DNA: TGCAGTGCTAGGGAGCGCCCCAACTATGGCTACACCTTC; CDR3 protein: CSARERPNYGYTF
clone size: many; CDR3 length: 17; V gene: TRBV7-2; J gene: TRBJ1-5; D gene: TRBD1; CDR3 DNA: TGTGCCAGCAGCTTATTTTCCCCCACGACAGGGGATCAGCCCCAGCATTTT; CDR3 protein: CASSLFSPTTGDQPQHF
clone size: many; CDR3 length: 14; V gene: TRBV20-1; J gene: TRBJ1-2; D gene: .; CDR3 DNA: TGCAGTGTTAGCGCGGGCCTAGGACAAGCCGGCTACACCTTC; CDR3 protein: CSVSAGLGQAGYTF
clone size: .; CDR3 length: 15; V gene: TRBV27; J gene: TRBJ1-6; D gene: .; CDR3 DNA: TGTGCCAGCAGTACGGGAGGGCAGCTGAATTCACCCCTCCACTTT; CDR3 protein: CASSTGGQLNSPLHF
clone size: few; CDR3 length: 13; V gene: TRBV20-1; J gene: TRBJ2-5; D gene: TRBD1; CDR3 DNA: TGCAGTGCTCCACAGGGGGGACAAGAGACCCAGTACTTC; CDR3 protein: CSAPQGGQETQYF
clone size: few; CDR3 length: 16; V gene: TRBV11-2; J gene: TRBJ2-2; D gene: .; CDR3 DNA: TGTGCCAGCAGCTTGTTCCGGGCCAAGAACACCGGGGAGCTGTTTTTT; CDR3 protein: CASSLFRAKNTGELFF
clone size: many; CDR3 length: 16; V gene: TRBV11-2; J gene: TRBJ2-2; D gene: .; CDR3 DNA: TGTGCCAGCAGCCCGATGGGTCTTCAGAACACCGGGGAGCTGTTTTTT; CDR3 protein: CASSPMGLQNTGELFF
clone size: few; CDR3 length: 14; V gene: TRBV7-2; J gene: TRBJ2-7; D gene: .; CDR3 DNA: TGTGCCAGCAGGTTCGGGACAACCTCCTACGAGCAGTACTTC; CDR3 protein: CASRFGTTSYEQYF
clone size: many; CDR3 length: 12; V gene: TRBV7-8; J gene: TRBJ2-2; D gene: .; CDR3 DNA: TGTGCCAGCAGCTCGGAGTCCGGGGAGCTGTTTTTT; CDR3 protein: CASSSESGELFF
clone size: many; CDR3 length: 15; V gene: TRBV12-3/TRBV12-4; J gene: TRBJ1-5; D gene: .; CDR3 DNA: TGTGCCAGCAGTTTAGAGGGCCTCCACAATCAGCCCCAGCATTTT; CDR3 protein: CASSLEGLHNQPQHF
clone size: .; CDR3 length: 16; V gene: TRBV28; J gene: TRBJ2-1; D gene: .; CDR3 DNA: TGTGCCAGCAGTTCCCTACTAGCCTATTCCTACAATGAGCAGTTCTTC; CDR3 protein: CASSSLLAYSYNEQFF
clone size: few; CDR3 length: 14; V gene: TRBV15; J gene: TRBJ1-4; D gene: .; CDR3 DNA: TGTGCCACCAGCAGAGATCGTGCCCGAGCAGAGTCCTTTTTT; CDR3 protein: CATSRDRARAESFF
clone size: .; CDR3 length: 15; V gene: TRBV29-1; J gene: TRBJ2-5; D gene: TRBD1; CDR3 DNA: TGCAGCGTTGCTCCAGCAGGGGGCTTCCAAGAGACCCAGTACTTC; CDR3 protein: CSVAPAGGFQETQYF
clone size: .; CDR3 length: 13; V gene: TRBV20-1; J gene: TRBJ1-2; D gene: TRBD1; CDR3 DNA: TGCAGTGCGATAACAGGGGGCTTGGATGGCTACACCTTC; CDR3 protein: CSAITGGLDGYTF
clone size: many; CDR3 length: 14; V gene: TRBV7-2; J gene: TRBJ2-3; D gene: .; CDR3 DNA: TGTGCCAGCAGCTTAATCGGTAGCACAGATACGCAGTATTTT; CDR3 protein: CASSLIGSTDTQYF
clone size: .; CDR3 length: 15; V gene: TRBV6-5; J gene: TRBJ2-3; D gene: .; CDR3 DNA: TGTGCCAGCAGTTACGAGGGGACTAGCACAGATACGCAGTATTTT; CDR3 protein: CASSYEGTSTDTQYF
clone size: few; CDR3 length: 15; V gene: TRBV7-3; J gene: TRBJ2-3; D gene: TRBD2; CDR3 DNA: TGTGCCAGCAGCATGCGGGGGGGCGGTACAGATACGCAGTATTTT; CDR3 protein: CASSMRGGGTDTQYF
clone size: few; CDR3 length: 15; V gene: TRBV10-1; J gene: TRBJ1-1; D gene: TRBD1; CDR3 DNA: TGCGCCAGCAGGAGCCGGACAGGGTTTAACACTGAAGCTTTCTTT; CDR3 protein: CASRSRTGFNTEAFF
clone size: few; CDR3 length: 16; V gene: TRBV10-3; J gene: TRBJ2-3; D gene: .; CDR3 DNA: TGTGCCATCAGTGAGGTACCTTCGTCTAGCACAGATACGCAGTATTTT; CDR3 protein: CAISEVPSSSTDTQYF
clone size: many; CDR3 length: 16; V gene: TRBV7-3; J gene: TRBJ2-2; D gene: .; CDR3 DNA: TGTGCCAGCAGCTTATTAGGCCAGGCGGACACCGGGGAGCTGTTTTTT; CDR3 protein: CASSLLGQADTGELFF
clone size: many; CDR3 length: 14; V gene: TRBV28; J gene: TRBJ2-7; D gene: TRBD1; CDR3 DNA: TGTGCCAGCAGCTGGGGACAGGGGGATCACGAGCAGTACTTC; CDR3 protein: CASSWGQGDHEQYF
clone size: many; CDR3 length: 18; V gene: TRBV7-6; J gene: TRBJ1-5; D gene: TRBD1; CDR3 DNA: TGTGCCAGCAACGGACAGGGGGACCGAAGAAAAAGCAATCAGCCCCAGCATTTT; CDR3 protein: CASNGQGDRRKSNQPQHF
clone size: few; CDR3 length: 13; V gene: TRBV20-1; J gene: TRBJ1-1; D gene: TRBD1; CDR3 DNA: TGCAGTGTGGCGGGACAGAGAACAGGGGAAGCTTTCTTT; CDR3 protein: CSVAGQRTGEAFF
clone size: many; CDR3 length: 11; V gene: TRBV20-1; J gene: TRBJ1-2; D gene: .; CDR3 DNA: TGCAGTGCTAGACCCCCGGGAGGCTACACCTTC; CDR3 protein: CSARPPGGYTF
clone size: many; CDR3 length: 16; V gene: TRBV7-9; J gene: TRBJ1-1; D gene: TRBD1; CDR3 DNA: TGTGCCAGCAGTTTCCCAACCGCGGGACAGCCAACTGAAGCTTTCTTT; CDR3 protein: CASSFPTAGQPTEAFF